This TCR beta chain was captured by sequencing in a study of blood T cell repertoires in COVID-19. For the study at large: Italy, Spain and the United States were the sources of the convalescent and acute COVID-19 samples. Sources were T cells, B-cell-depleted T cells, or PBMCs; the material itself was cDNA or gDNA.

This table comes from immunoSEQ multiplex PCR, and its TCRdb copy is limited to in-frame clones, with some not included. The sample yields fewer than 130,000 clones, approximately 79% seen once. As regards this clone: One junction end does not reproduce the germline sequence, and a read error may be involved.

CDR1 GTSNPN and CDR2 SVGIG come from the germline V gene (reference sequence). CDR3 length: 13 amino acids. The TCR sequence derives from a man aged 65 to 79 with active or convalescent COVID-19. Sequenced material: peripheral blood. J is TRBJ2-2 and V is TRBV30; 8 positions agree with TRBD1. The CDR3 DNA sequence: TGTGCCCAGGACAGGGCGAACTCCGGGGAGCTGTTTTTT. Translated, it gives CAQDRANSGELFF. The full variable domain, rest sourced from reference TRBV30 and TRBJ2-2, is SQTIHQWPATLVQPVGSPLSLECTVEGTSNPNLYWYRQAAGRGLQLLFYSVGIGQISSEVPQNLSASRPQDRQFILSSKKLLLSDSGFYLCAQDRANSGELFFGEGSRLTVL.